Below are 17 T cell receptor beta chains sequenced from a single sample in a study of CD8 T cells in ankylosing spondylitis. TCRdb re-called the 5' RACE reads through MiXCR, storing one row per CDR3 protein. The sample holds 200,000 to 300,000 distinct CDR3 sequences, roughly a quarter seen once. The sample consisted of blood, either unsorted or a sorted T cell fraction (not recorded which). The receptors come from a male donor with ankylosing spondylitis or in good health (not recorded which).

This clonotype occurred a few times. V usage is TRBV24-1 and J usage is TRBJ2-5; D perhaps matches TRBD1 (6 bases). This CDR3 region has 13 residues. The V and J ends lost 7 bases and 2 bases respectively, with 10 bases between them. Per germline, CDR1 KGHDR and CDR2 SFDVKD. This CDR3 is CATRGQGQETQYF. In nucleotides, the CDR3 is TGTGCCACCAGGGGTCAGGGGCAAGAGACCCAGTACTTC.

The gene calls are TRBV20-1 and TRBJ2-5; D remains unclear. V lost 6 bases and J lost 4, with 18 bases in between. Germline CDR1 is DFQATT and CDR2 is SNEGSKA (reference sequence). The CDR3 is 14 amino acids. Here the CDR3 reads CSAMGPPARETQYF. CDR3 bases: TGCAGTGCCATGGGCCCGCCCGCTAGAGAGACCCAGTACTTC.

This clonotype has ten or more counts. The chain is built from TRBV29-1 and TRBJ1-4; 7 bases map to TRBD1. The CDR3 loop spans 14 amino acids. Germline V gene sequence: CDR1 SQVTM, CDR2 ANQGSEA. V gave up 6 bases and J gave up 4 bases; unmatched junction bases: 8. In nucleotides, the CDR3 is TGCAGCGTCGCTAGGGACAGTAGTAATGAAAAACTGTTTTTT. Protein: CSVARDSSNEKLFF.

The sample holds a few counts of this clonotype. V and J are TRBV24-1 and TRBJ2-1; D unclear. Germline assignment: CDR1 KGHDR and CDR2 SFDVKD. The CDR3 runs to 14 residues. Trimming pared 4 bases from V and 4 bases from J, leaving 10 bases between. The CDR3 region is CATSDPRGYNEQFF. The DNA of the CDR3 is TGTGCCACCAGTGACCCCCGAGGATACAATGAGCAGTTCTTC.

This clonotype occurred many times. V gene TRBV28 combines with J gene TRBJ1-5; D remains ambiguous. CDR1 MDHEN and CDR2 SYDVKM come from the germline V gene. The CDR3 is 12 residues long. V was pared by 5 bases and J by 4 bases, with 6 bases between. DNA for the CDR3: TGTGCCAGCAGTACGATAAATCAGCCCCAGCATTTT. Translated: CASSTINQPQHF.

This clonotype occurred a few times. This chain links TRBV12-3 or TRBV12-4 with TRBJ1-1, with a weak D call TRBD1 (5 bases). CDR3 length equals 15 residues. V shed 7 bases and J shed 4 bases, with 19 bases lying between them. The CDR3, as DNA: TGTGCCAGCACCCTACTGCGGGGGGAGGGCACTGAAGCTTTCTTT. Its translation: CASTLLRGEGTEAFF.

This chain uses TRBV20-1 with TRBJ2-7, with a tentative D call TRBD2 (6 bases). Trimming left V 1 base short and J 7 bases short, with 23 bases between. Germline CDR1 DFQATT, CDR2 SNEGSKA (reference sequence). CDR3 length: 16 amino acids. CDR3 in amino acids: CSARVRPGGLVGEQYF. The CDR3 nucleotides are TGCAGTGCTAGAGTCCGGCCCGGGGGACTGGTGGGGGAGCAGTACTTC.

The chain uses TRBV20-1 and TRBJ2-1; 8 nucleotides match TRBD2. Trimming removed 1 base from V and 7 bases from J; junction bases left unmatched: 6. The CDR3 consists of 14 residues. CDR1 and CDR2 from the germline V gene are DFQATT and SNEGSKA (reference sequence). This CDR3 is CSARGLGLVNEQFF. The CDR3 nucleotides are TGCAGTGCTAGAGGGCTGGGACTAGTTAATGAGCAGTTCTTC.

This clonotype was counted only a few times. V gene TRBV6-1 combines with J gene TRBJ2-3; 7 positions agree with TRBD2. Trimming cost V 5 bases and J 0 bases; bases outside gene matches: 5. The V gene's germline CDR1 is MNHNS and CDR2 SASEGT. This CDR3 comprises 15 residues. This chain's CDR3 is CASSPGLRSTDTQYF. The CDR3 coding sequence is TGTGCCAGCAGTCCGGGACTACGAAGCACAGATACGCAGTATTTT.

The chain carries TRBV20-1 and TRBJ1-4; a possible D gene is TRBD1 (5 bases). The V end lost 3 bases, the J end lost 7 bases, and 15 bases lay between the germline ends. This CDR3 is built from 14 residues. Germline lookup yields CDR1 DFQATT and CDR2 SNEGSKA (reference sequence). CDR3 in amino acids: CSARDGGDFEKLFF. DNA of the CDR3: TGCAGTGCTAGGGACGGGGGGGACTTTGAAAAACTGTTTTTT.

The sample holds many counts of this clonotype. The genes are TRBV24-1 and TRBJ2-5; D unresolved. Trimming pared 5 bases from V and 5 bases from J, leaving 14 bases between. The CDR3 loop spans 14 amino acids. Germline V gene data show CDR1 as KGHDR and CDR2 as SFDVKD. The CDR3 region is CATSGPNLVETQYF. In nucleotides, the CDR3 is TGTGCCACCAGTGGTCCGAACTTGGTGGAGACCCAGTACTTC.

This clonotype appeared many times. V usage is TRBV4-1 and J usage is TRBJ2-5, with 8 bases identical to TRBD1. This CDR3 spans 16 amino acids. CDR1 and CDR2 (germline): MGHRA, YSYEKL. V lost 2 bases to trimming and J lost 5 bases; unmatched junction nucleotides: 10. Written as DNA, the CDR3 is TGCGCCAGCAGCCAATTTGGACAGGGCGTAGTGGAGACCCAGTACTTC. Translated: CASSQFGQGVVETQYF.

This clonotype was recorded at least ten times. The J gene is TRBJ2-7, the V gene TRBV20-1, with 10 bases lining up with TRBD1. This CDR3 has 15 residues. From germline, CDR1 is DFQATT and CDR2 SNEGSKA (reference sequence). With V trimmed by 6 bases and J by 5 bases, 13 bases remained unmatched. CDR3 in amino acids: CSAEGPGTGVHEQYF. In nucleotides, the CDR3 is TGCAGTGCAGAAGGCCCCGGGACAGGGGTCCACGAGCAGTACTTC.

Ten or more counts support this clonotype. The rearrangement joins TRBV20-1 to TRBJ1-1; tentatively, D is TRBD1 (5 bases). Germline assignment: CDR1 DFQATT and CDR2 SNEGSKA (reference sequence). The CDR3 has 15 residues. V gave up 1 base and J gave up 4 bases, with 16 bases separating them. The CDR3 DNA reads as TGCAGTGCTAGAGGGGGCCGGGGTGCTTTCACTGAAGCTTTCTTT. Translated: CSARGGRGAFTEAFF.

The chain has TRBV5-1 and TRBJ1-2; D not certain. V was cut by 1 base and J by 6 bases, with 13 bases left in between. CDR1 and CDR2 (germline): SGHRS, YFSETQ. The CDR3 is 14 amino acids. The CDR3 nucleotides are TGCGCCAGCAGCTTGAGCGAAGGGTCGAATGGCTACACCTTC. This codes for CASSLSEGSNGYTF.

The sample holds a few counts of this clonotype. The chain uses TRBV20-1 and TRBJ2-3; 9 positions match TRBD1. Germline CDR1 DFQATT, CDR2 SNEGSKA (reference sequence). The CDR3 has 17 residues. The trim removed 2 bases at V and 3 bases at J, leaving 12 bases unmatched. CDR3 protein: CSARPPTGTGRTDTQYF. In DNA form, the CDR3 reads TGCAGTGCTAGACCTCCCACTGGGACAGGGCGGACAGATACGCAGTATTTT.

This chain joins TRBV5-1 and TRBJ1-5; D possibly corresponds to TRBD1 (6 bases). CDR3 length: 14 residues. Trimming shortened V by 4 bases and J by 7 bases, and 15 bases separated the two germline ends. CDR1 and CDR2 (germline): SGHRS, YFSETQ. The CDR3 here is CASSPIQGSQPQHF. CDR3 DNA: TGCGCCAGCAGCCCAATACAGGGATCCCAGCCCCAGCATTTT.